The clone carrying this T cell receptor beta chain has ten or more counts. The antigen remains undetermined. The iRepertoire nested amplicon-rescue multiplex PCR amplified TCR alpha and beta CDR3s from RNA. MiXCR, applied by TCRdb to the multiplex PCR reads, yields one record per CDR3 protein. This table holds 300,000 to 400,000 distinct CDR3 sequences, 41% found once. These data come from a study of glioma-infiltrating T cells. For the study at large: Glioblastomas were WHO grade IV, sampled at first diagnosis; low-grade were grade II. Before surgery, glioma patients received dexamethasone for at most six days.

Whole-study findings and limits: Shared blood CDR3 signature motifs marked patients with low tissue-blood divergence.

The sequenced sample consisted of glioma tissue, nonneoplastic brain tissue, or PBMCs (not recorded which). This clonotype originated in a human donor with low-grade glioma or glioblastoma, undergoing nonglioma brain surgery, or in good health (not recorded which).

The CDR3 spells CASRYAGFSSDTQYF. CDR3 nucleotide sequence: TGTGCCAGCAGATACGCGGGGTTTTCTTCAGATACGCAGTATTTT. The chain is built from TRBV27 and TRBJ2-3; tentative D call: TRBD2 (6 bases). CDR1 and CDR2 (germline): MNHEY, SMNVEV (reference sequence). V lost 6 bases to trimming and J lost 4 bases, with 17 bases between them. This CDR3 is 15 amino acids long.